The TCR beta chain described here comes from a study of T cells in Graves' hyperthyroidism and ophthalmopathy (dated by TCRdb to between 2018 and 2021). As for the study more broadly: To identify distinguishing TCR V-J signatures, a discovery cohort of around 100 patients was used, comprising 43 with Graves' ophthalmopathy and around 57 with stable Graves' hyperthyroidism. In roughly six Graves' hyperthyroidism patients, the study also compared T-cell repertoires from thyroid tissue with T-cell repertoires from blood. TCR Vbeta CDR3 sequencing of around 130 peripheral blood samples (43 ophthalmopathy, 75 hyperthyroidism and approximately 17 progressor patients) is reported in the paper. Following sampling, methimazole starting at 30 mg daily was given to hyperthyroidism patients, and high-dose intravenous methylprednisolone was given to ophthalmopathy patients. The 100 or so discovery patients were divided at random into training and test sets in a 7:3 ratio. Prospective prediction of ophthalmopathy was tested in an independent validation cohort of approximately 19 hyperthyroidism patients and 17 patients who later progressed to ophthalmopathy.

For this chain, trimming is 6 bases at the V end and 5 bases at the J end, and the number of junction bases without a gene match is 11. Spanning cysteine to phenylalanine, the CDR3 consists of 15 amino acids. Of the read, only the CDR3 DNA is kept; its 45 bases are in frame from base 1. This clonotype occurred once. This receptor's antigen is unknown. No base quality information exists; no much larger clone differs at one position. A single read is weak support. A patient counted as having stable Graves' hyperthyroidism if no progression to ophthalmopathy occurred over 18 months of follow-up. Hyperthyroidism patients were newly diagnosed, had a disease duration of under 2 months, and were aged 18 to 65 years. Patients with uncontrolled infections, other autoimmune diseases, pregnancy or lactation were excluded. Diagnoses relied on clinical symptoms, serum thyroxine and TRAb, thyroid ultrasound and orbital computed tomography. Trizol reagent was used to extract total RNA, and RNA quality was then checked on an Agilent 2100 Bioanalyzer.

What the study reported, not specific to this receptor: Most expanded thyroid clonotypes (frequency above 0.001) were also detected in blood, a finding suggesting that blood repertoires may reflect thyroid immune responses. A model built on a 13 V-J signature distinguished ophthalmopathy from stable hyperthyroidism, reaching about 88% sensitivity and 81.08% specificity in cross-validation and 80%/75% in testing. In validation, the model predicted progression to ophthalmopathy with 55% to 71% sensitivity and roughly 72% specificity, a median of 6.5 months before onset. No statistical method was used to fix the sample size in advance, and group allocation was not hidden from the investigators.

The TCR beta CDR3 regions were amplified from RNA transcripts. A first-round RT-PCR of the TCR CDR3 used the HTBI primer set with the Qiagen OneStep RT-PCR kit. Libraries were constructed in a second round of multiplex PCR, after which size selection and purification were performed. Sequencing of the libraries was done on an Illumina HiSeq2000 using paired-end 100 bp reads. In the original analysis: Raw data were processed with SOAPnuke, discarding reads with adapters, uncalled bases, mean Phred below 15, or no exact constant-primer or identifier match. COPE v1.2.5 was used to merge high-quality paired reads, and clonotypes were defined as unique nucleotide sequences. Clonotypes were aligned to IMGT TRBV, TRBD and TRBJ reference segments using MiTCR v1.1. Only V-J combinations with frequency above 0.0001, covering 99% to 99.2% of repertoires, were analysed. The TCS score was defined as F50 (clonal expansion) divided by E x V (chaos), with BLOSUM62-based TCRdist calculated between CDR3 peptides within each V-J. Welch's t-statistics and random forest reduced around 510 V-J features to about 12, which were used in a naive Bayes classifier (R e1071). Thyroid-blood repertoire similarity was quantified with the Morisita-Horn index. Clones were called with MiXCR by TCRdb after fastp trimmed the public reads at Q25, and only in-frame beta chains were retained. Rows with one shared CDR3 protein collapse into an entry with the most common genes and DNA. None of the V and J calls come from the authors' own analysis; TCRdb made them. For this sample there are a few hundred thousand distinct CDR3 sequences; around 42% appear just once. The ten largest clones represent around 7.7% of the sample.

Sequenced input: peripheral blood or thyroid tissue (not recorded which). This receptor was obtained from a woman younger than 30 with Graves' hyperthyroidism. The sequence joins TRBV12-3 or TRBV12-4 to TRBJ2-3, with 7 middle bases fitting TRBD2. The DNA sequence follows: TGTGCCAGCAGGTCCCTGCGGGAGCTTGGAGATACGCAGTATTTT. This encodes CASRSLRELGDTQYF.